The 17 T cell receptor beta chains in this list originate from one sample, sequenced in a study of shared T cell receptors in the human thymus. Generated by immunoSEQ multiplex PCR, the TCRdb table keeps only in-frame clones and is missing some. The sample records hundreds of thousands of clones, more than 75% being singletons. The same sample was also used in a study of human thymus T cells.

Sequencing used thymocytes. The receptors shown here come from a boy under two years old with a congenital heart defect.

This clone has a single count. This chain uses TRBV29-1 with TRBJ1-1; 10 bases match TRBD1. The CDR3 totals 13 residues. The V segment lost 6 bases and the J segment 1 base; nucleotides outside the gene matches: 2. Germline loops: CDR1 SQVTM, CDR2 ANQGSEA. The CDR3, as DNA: TGCAGCGTCAGACAGGGGGCGAACACTGAAGCTTTCTTT. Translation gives CSVRQGANTEAFF.

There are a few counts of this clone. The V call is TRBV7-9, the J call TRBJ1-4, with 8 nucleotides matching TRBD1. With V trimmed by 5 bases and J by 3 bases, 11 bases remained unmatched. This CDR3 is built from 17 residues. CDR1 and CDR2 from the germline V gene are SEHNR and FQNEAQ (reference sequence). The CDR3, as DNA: TGTGCCAGCAGCACAGGACAGGGAGGGTCCTCTAATGAAAAACTGTTTTTT. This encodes CASSTGQGGSSNEKLFF. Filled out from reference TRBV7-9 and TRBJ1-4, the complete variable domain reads DTGVSQNPRHKITKRGQNVTFRCDPISEHNRLYWYRQTLGQGPEFLTYFQNEAQLEKSRLLSDRFSAERPKGSFSTLEIQRTEQGDSAMYLCASSTGQGGSSNEKLFFGSGTQLSVL.

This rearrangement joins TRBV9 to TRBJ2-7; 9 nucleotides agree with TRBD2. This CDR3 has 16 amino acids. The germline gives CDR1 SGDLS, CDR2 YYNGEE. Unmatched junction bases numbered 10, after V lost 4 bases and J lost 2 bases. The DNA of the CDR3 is TGTGCCAGCAGCATCCACGATCTAGCGGGGCCCTACGAGCAGTACTTC. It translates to CASSIHDLAGPYEQYF.

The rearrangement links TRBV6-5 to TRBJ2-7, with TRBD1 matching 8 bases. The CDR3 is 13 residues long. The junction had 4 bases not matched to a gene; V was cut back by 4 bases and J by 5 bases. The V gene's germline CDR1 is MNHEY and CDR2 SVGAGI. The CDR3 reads CASSFNRGNEQYF. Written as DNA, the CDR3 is TGTGCCAGCAGTTTTAACAGGGGGAACGAGCAGTACTTC.

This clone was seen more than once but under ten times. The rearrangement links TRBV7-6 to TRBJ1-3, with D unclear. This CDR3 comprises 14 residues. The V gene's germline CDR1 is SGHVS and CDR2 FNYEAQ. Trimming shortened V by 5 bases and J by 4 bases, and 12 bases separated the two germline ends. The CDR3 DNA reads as TGTGCCAGCAGCCCCCTTCACGAGGGAAACACCATATATTTT. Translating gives CASSPLHEGNTIYF.

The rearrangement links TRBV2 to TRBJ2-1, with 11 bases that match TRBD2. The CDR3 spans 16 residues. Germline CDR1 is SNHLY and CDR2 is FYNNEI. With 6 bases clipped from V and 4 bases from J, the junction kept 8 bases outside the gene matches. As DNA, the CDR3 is TGTGCCAGCAGGAACATAGCGGGGGGGCTTTACAATGAGCAGTTCTTC. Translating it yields CASRNIAGGLYNEQFF.

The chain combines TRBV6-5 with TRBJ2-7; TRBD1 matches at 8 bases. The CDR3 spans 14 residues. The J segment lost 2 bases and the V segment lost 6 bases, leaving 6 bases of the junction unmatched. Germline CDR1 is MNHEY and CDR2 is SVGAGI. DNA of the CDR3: TGTGCCAGCAGCAGACCGGGACAGGCCTACGAGCAGTACTTC. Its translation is CASSRPGQAYEQYF.

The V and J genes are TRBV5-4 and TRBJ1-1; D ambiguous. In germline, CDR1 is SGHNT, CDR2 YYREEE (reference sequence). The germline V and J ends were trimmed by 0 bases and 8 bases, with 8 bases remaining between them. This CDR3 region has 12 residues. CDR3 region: CASSLDGIEAFF. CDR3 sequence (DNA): TGTGCCAGCAGCTTGGACGGGATCGAAGCTTTCTTT.

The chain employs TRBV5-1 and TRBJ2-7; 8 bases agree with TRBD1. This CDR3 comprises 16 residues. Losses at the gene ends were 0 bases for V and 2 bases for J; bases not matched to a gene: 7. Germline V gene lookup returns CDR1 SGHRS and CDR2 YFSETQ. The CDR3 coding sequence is TGCGCCAGCAGCTTGGCCACCGACAGGGGAACCTACGAGCAGTACTTC. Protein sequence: CASSLATDRGTYEQYF.

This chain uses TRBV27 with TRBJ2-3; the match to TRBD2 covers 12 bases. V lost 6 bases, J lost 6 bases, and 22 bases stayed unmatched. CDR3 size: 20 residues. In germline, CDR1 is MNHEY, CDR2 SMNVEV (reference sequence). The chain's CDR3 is CASRRTTSGGFLLILDTQYF. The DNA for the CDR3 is TGTGCCAGCAGACGAACGACTAGCGGGGGTTTTCTCCTCATTCTGGATACGCAGTATTTT.

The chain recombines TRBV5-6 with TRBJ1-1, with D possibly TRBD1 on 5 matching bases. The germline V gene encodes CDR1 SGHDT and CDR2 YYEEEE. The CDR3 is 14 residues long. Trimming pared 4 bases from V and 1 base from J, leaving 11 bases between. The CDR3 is CASSRGHPNTEAFF. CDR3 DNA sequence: TGTGCCAGCAGCCGCGGACATCCGAACACTGAAGCTTTCTTT.

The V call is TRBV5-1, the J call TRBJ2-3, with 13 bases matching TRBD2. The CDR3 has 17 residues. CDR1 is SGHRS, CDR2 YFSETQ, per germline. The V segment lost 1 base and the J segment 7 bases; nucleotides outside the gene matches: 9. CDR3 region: CASSLRHTSGGAYTQYF. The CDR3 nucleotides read TGCGCCAGCAGCTTGCGGCATACTAGCGGGGGGGCCTATACGCAGTATTTT.

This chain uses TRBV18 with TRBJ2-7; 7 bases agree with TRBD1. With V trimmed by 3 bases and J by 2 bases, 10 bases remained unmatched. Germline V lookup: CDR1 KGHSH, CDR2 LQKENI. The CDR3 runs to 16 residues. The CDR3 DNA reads TGTGCCAGCTCACCGTCGGTCGACAGGGAGACCTACGAGCAGTACTTC. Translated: CASSPSVDRETYEQYF.

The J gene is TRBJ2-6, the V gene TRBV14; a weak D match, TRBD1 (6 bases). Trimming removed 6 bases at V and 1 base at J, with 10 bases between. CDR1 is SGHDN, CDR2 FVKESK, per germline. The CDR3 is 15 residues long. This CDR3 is CASSHRESGANVLTF. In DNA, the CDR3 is TGTGCCAGCAGTCACAGGGAATCTGGGGCCAACGTCCTGACTTTC.

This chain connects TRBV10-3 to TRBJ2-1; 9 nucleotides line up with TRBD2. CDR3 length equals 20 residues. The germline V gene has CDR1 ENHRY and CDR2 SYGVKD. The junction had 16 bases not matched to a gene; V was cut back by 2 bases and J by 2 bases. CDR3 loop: CAISELSPVFTSGPYNEQFF. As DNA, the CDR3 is TGTGCCATCAGTGAGCTCAGCCCCGTATTTACTAGCGGGCCCTACAATGAGCAGTTCTTC.

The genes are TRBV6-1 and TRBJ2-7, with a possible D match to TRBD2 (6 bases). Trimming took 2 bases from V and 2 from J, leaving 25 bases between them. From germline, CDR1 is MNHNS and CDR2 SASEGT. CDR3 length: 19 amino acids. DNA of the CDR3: TGTGCCAGCAGTGAATGGTTTGGCCTAATGCCGGGGGAAACCTACGAGCAGTACTTC. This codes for CASSEWFGLMPGETYEQYF.

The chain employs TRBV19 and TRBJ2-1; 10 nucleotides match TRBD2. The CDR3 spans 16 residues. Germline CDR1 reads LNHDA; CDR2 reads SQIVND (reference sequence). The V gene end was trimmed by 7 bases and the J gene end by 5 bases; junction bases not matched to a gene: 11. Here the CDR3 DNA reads TGTGCCAGTAAGTTTGTTAGGCTAGCGGGGGACAATGAGCAGTTCTTC. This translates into CASKFVRLAGDNEQFF.